This T cell receptor beta chain was captured in a study of beta chain features in type 1 diabetes. Study context: Cell yields, gender and age were comparable in patients and healthy donors.

CDR1 and CDR2 from the germline V gene are SGHAT and FQNNGV. The CDR3 has 13 amino acids. The ends lost 8 bases at V and 1 base at J; junction bases unmatched: 3. This clone was counted between two and nine times. Its antigen is still unknown. The isolated RNA, all of it, was reverse transcribed, so expressed TCRB transcripts were what got sequenced. Profiling relied on immunoSEQ multiplex PCR, and the TCRdb table lists in-frame clones only, not all of them. The table records more than 300,000 clones, 10% to 15% of them present only once. Notes on the study in general: At VDJ recombination sites, type 1 diabetes patients had fewer insertions and more deleted nucleotides. Any role of HLA type in TCRB rearrangement remained unresolved here. All four CD4+ subsets from Type 1 diabetes patients carried moderately but significantly shorter TCRB CDR3s.

This clonotype was sampled from a woman under 30 with type 1 diabetes. This chain uses TRBV11-2 with TRBJ2-3; TRBD2 aligns across 7 bases. The specimen sequenced was naive CD4+ T cells from blood. The CDR3 nucleotides are TGTGCCAGCCACCTAGCGGGCACAGATACGCAGTATTTT. This encodes CASHLAGTDTQYF.